The entry that follows covers one T cell receptor beta chain sequence. Some clones are missing from TCRdb's copy, which holds only in-frame ones; the method was immunoSEQ multiplex PCR. Found here are about 330,000 clones, just over 85% of them singletons; the top ten hold about 0.91%. These data originate in a study of cytomegalovirus exposure and HLA in healthy donors. This CDR3 comprises 15 residues. V dropped 3 bases and J dropped 2 bases, with 12 bases sitting between them. Germline values: CDR1 MGHDK, CDR2 SYGVNS. The V and J genes are TRBV25-1 and TRBJ2-3; perhaps TRBD2 as D (5 bases). This receptor was taken from a woman aged 18-35 years in good health and CMV-seronegative. Sequences were obtained from PBMCs. The CDR3 sequence is CASSDGGLLTDTQYF. In DNA, the CDR3 is TGTGCCAGCAGTGATGGAGGCTTACTCACAGATACGCAGTATTTT.